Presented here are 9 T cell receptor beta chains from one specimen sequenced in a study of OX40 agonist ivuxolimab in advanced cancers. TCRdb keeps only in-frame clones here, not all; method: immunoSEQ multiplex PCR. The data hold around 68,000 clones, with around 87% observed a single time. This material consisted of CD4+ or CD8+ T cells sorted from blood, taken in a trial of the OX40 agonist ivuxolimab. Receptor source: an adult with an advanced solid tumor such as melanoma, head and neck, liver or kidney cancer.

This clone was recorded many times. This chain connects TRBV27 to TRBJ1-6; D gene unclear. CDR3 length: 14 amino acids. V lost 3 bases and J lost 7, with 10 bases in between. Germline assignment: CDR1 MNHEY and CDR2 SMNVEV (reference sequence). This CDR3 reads CASSFNMANSPLHF. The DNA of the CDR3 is TGTGCCAGCAGTTTTAACATGGCCAATTCACCCCTCCACTTT.

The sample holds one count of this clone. The CDR3 protein is CASSRTGEGYGYTF. The CDR3 DNA sequence: TGTGCCAGCAGTCGGACAGGGGAAGGCTATGGCTACACCTTC. The gene calls are TRBV6-6 and TRBJ1-2; 9 bases match TRBD1. Germline CDR1 reads MNHNY; CDR2 reads SVGAGI (reference sequence). V lost 5 bases and J lost 4; bases outside the gene matches: 5. This CDR3 is 14 amino acids long.

In DNA form, the CDR3 reads TGTGCCAGCACGACAGGGGGCAATCAGCCCCAGCATTTT. This translates into CASTTGGNQPQHF. J is TRBJ1-5 and V is TRBV2, with TRBD1 identical over 8 bases. Germline CDR1 is SNHLY and CDR2 is FYNNEI. CDR3 length equals 13 residues. The V segment lost 7 bases and the J segment 2 bases; nucleotides outside the gene matches: 1.

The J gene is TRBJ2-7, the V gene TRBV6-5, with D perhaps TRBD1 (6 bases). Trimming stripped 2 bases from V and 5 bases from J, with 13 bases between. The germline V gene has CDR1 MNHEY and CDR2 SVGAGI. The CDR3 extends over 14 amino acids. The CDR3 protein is CASSYRRGEDEQYF. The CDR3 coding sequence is TGTGCCAGCAGTTACCGCAGGGGAGAGGACGAGCAGTACTTC.

DNA of the CDR3: TGTGCCAGCAGTGTGGGAGCACAGGGTCTAGCTGAAGCTTTCTTT. Protein sequence: CASSVGAQGLAEAFF. V and J are TRBV6-1 and TRBJ1-1; weak D call: TRBD1 (6 bases). The CDR3 sequence is 15 residues long. V was trimmed by 4 bases and J by 6 bases, leaving 18 bases between them. Germline-derived CDR1 and CDR2 are MNHNS and SASEGT.

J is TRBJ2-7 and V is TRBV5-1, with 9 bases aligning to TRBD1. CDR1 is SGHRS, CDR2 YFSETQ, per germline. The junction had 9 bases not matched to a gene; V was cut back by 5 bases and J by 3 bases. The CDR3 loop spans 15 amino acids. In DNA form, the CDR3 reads TGCGCCAGCAGGGCGTTCGGGACAGGGATCTACGAGCAGTACTTC. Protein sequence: CASRAFGTGIYEQYF. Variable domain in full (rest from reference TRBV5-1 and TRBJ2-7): KAGVTQTPRYLIKTRGQQVTLSCSPISGHRSVSWYQQTPGQGLQFLFEYFSETQRNKGNFPGRFSGRQFSNSRSEMNVSTLELGDSALYLCASRAFGTGIYEQYFGPGTRLTVT.

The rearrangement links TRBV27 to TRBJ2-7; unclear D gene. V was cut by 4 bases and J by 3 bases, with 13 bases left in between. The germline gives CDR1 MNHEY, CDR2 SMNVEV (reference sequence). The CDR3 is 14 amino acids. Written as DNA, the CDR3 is TGTGCCAGCAGTTCTATATTGACGGACTACGAGCAGTACTTC. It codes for CASSSILTDYEQYF.

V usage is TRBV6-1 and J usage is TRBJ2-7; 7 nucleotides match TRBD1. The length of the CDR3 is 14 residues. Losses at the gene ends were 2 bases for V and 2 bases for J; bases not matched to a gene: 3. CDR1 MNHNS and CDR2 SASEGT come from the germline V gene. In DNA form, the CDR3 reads TGTGCCAGCAGTGAAAGTCAGGGGGCCTACGAGCAGTACTTC. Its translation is CASSESQGAYEQYF.

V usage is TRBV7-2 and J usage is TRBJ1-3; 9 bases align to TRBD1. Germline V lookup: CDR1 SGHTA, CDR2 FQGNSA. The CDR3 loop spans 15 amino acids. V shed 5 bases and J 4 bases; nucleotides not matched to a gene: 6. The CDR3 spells CASSPGGTGGNTIYF. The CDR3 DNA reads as TGTGCCAGCAGCCCCGGGGGGACAGGGGGAAACACCATATATTTT.